The clone carrying this T cell receptor (beta chain) was observed once. Its antigen is unknown. The data were obtained in a study of T cell responses to AZD1222 COVID-19 vaccine. General observations from the study: Sampling that yielded the repertoires occurred only after the peak T cell response. Close to half of spike-specific TCRs reportedly recognize unmutated variant regions. At study baseline, merely five or six AZD1222 recipients were seropositive. In a largely white British group with more females than males, clonal diversity was possibly underestimated.

V was clipped by 0 bases and J by 4 bases, with 22 bases between them. The CDR3 is 18 amino acids. CDR1 is SGDLS and CDR2 is YYNGEE in the germline V gene. Produced via immunoSEQ multiplex PCR; TCRdb's table is partial and in-frame only. The sample includes approximately 110,000 clones, nearly 90% of them seen just once. Material: peripheral blood, obtained on day 0 of MenACWY control vaccination. The chain combines TRBV9 with TRBJ1-1, with D maybe TRBD1 (5 bases). This TCR derives from an adult in good health. CDR3 region: CASSVEGGTPLGGTEAFF. Written as DNA, the CDR3 is TGTGCCAGCAGCGTAGAGGGAGGGACCCCTCTTGGGGGCACTGAAGCTTTCTTT.